The next 9 T cell receptor beta chains were all read from a single sample in a study of blood T cell repertoires in COVID-19 (dated by TCRdb to the early 2020s). The protocol used for the library was the immunoSEQ multiplex PCR assay. TCRdb carries this immuneACCESS record with in-frame sequences only. Its versions omit some clonotypes, under half of them owing to an unresolved V gene in the studies checked, with the rest unexplained. The sample contains around 270,000 clones, 84% of them found a single time. Of the sample, approximately 15% falls within the top ten clones. Sequenced sample: peripheral blood. The receptors shown here come from an older person with COVID-19, enrolled during active disease.

This clone came up a few times. The CDR3 loop reads CASSLNGQGAGQPQHF. CDR3 sequence (DNA): TGCGCCAGCAGCTTAAACGGACAGGGGGCAGGTCAGCCCCAGCATTTT. J is TRBJ1-5 and V is TRBV5-1; 11 nucleotides line up with TRBD1. The CDR3 consists of 16 residues. V dropped 2 bases and J dropped 6; count of bases not matched to a gene: 7. CDR1 is SGHRS, CDR2 YFSETQ, per germline.

V usage is TRBV6-6 and J usage is TRBJ2-7; D unresolved. Germline CDR1 is MNHNY and CDR2 is SVGAGI (reference sequence). The V gene lost 8 bases and the J gene lost 4 bases, with 9 bases spanning the gap. The CDR3 is 11 residues long. The chain's CDR3 is CASGFGYEQYF. The CDR3 DNA follows: TGTGCCAGCGGATTCGGGTACGAGCAGTACTTC.

J is TRBJ2-1 and V is TRBV2; 8 nucleotides agree with TRBD1. V lost 3 bases to trimming and J lost 9 bases; unmatched junction nucleotides: 10. CDR3 length: 15 residues. CDR1 is SNHLY and CDR2 is FYNNEI in the germline V gene. The CDR3 DNA reads TGTGCCAGCAGTGACGGACAGGGAGGAAAAAGTGAGCAGTTCTTC. It encodes CASSDGQGGKSEQFF.

This chain uses TRBV4-1 with TRBJ1-1; TRBD1 agrees at 7 bases. V lost 0 bases and J lost 4; bases outside the gene matches: 8. The CDR3 covers 16 residues. CDR1 is MGHRA, CDR2 YSYEKL, per germline. DNA of the CDR3: TGCGCCAGCAGCCAAGATAAAAGACAGGGAGGCACTGAAGCTTTCTTT. Translated, it gives CASSQDKRQGGTEAFF.

The V and J genes are TRBV14 and TRBJ2-3, with D unclear. The germline gives CDR1 SGHDN, CDR2 FVKESK. The V end was cut by 4 bases, the J end by 3 bases, with 11 bases between. The CDR3 totals 14 residues. The CDR3 is CASSPKTGTDTQYF. In DNA form, the CDR3 reads TGTGCCAGCAGCCCGAAAACCGGGACAGATACGCAGTATTTT. The full variable domain, with the rest looked up from reference TRBV14 and TRBJ2-3, is EAGVTQFPSHSVIEKGQTVTLRCDPISGHDNLYWYRRVMGKEIKFLLHFVKESKQDESGMPNNRFLAERTGGTYSTLKVQPAELEDSGVYFCASSPKTGTDTQYFGPGTRLTVL.

V is TRBV9 and J is TRBJ2-5; D might be TRBD2 (5 bases). This CDR3 is 14 amino acids long. Germline V gene sequence: CDR1 SGDLS, CDR2 YYNGEE. V was pared by 5 bases and J by 2 bases, with 13 bases between. Here the CDR3 DNA reads TGTGCCAGCAGTCAAATAGCGTCTCAAGAGACCCAGTACTTC. Protein product: CASSQIASQETQYF.

The genes are TRBV6-5 and TRBJ1-6; 9 bases fit TRBD1. The CDR3 consists of 15 residues. The germline CDR1 and CDR2 sequences are MNHEY and SVGAGI. V lost 2 bases and J lost 8; bases outside the gene matches: 4. CDR3 in amino acids: CASSYATGGHSPLHF. The CDR3 bases are TGTGCCAGCAGTTACGCTACAGGGGGCCATTCACCCCTCCACTTT.

A single count supports this clone. This rearrangement joins TRBV15 to TRBJ2-2; 8 nucleotides line up with TRBD1. This CDR3 region has 14 residues. V lost 7 bases, J lost 4 bases, and 5 bases stayed unmatched. Germline values: CDR1 LNHNV, CDR2 YYDKDF (reference sequence). In DNA form, the CDR3 reads TGTGCCACCAAATCCGGACAGGGCACCGGGGAGCTGTTTTTT. Protein: CATKSGQGTGELFF.

The chain joins TRBV9 to TRBJ1-4; D not resolved. Germline V gene sequence: CDR1 SGDLS, CDR2 YYNGEE. With 0 bases removed from V and 7 bases from J, the gap between germline ends came to 13 bases. The CDR3 is 15 residues long. The CDR3 loop is CASSVGPSVREKLFF. The DNA of the CDR3 is TGTGCCAGCAGCGTAGGTCCCAGTGTACGTGAAAAACTGTTTTTT.